This T cell receptor (beta chain) was identified in a study of shared T cell receptors in the human thymus. The germline CDR1 and CDR2 sequences are SGHTA and FQGNSA. This CDR3 is built from 18 residues. Trimming removed 7 bases from V and 0 bases from J; junction bases left unmatched: 13. Libraries were prepared by immunoSEQ multiplex PCR; TCRdb keeps only in-frame clonotypes and omits some of them. Found here are 700,000 or so clones, 80% to 90% of them singletons; the top ten hold about 0.0098%. The same specimen was also included in a second study, on human thymus T cells. According to that study: The source of the thymus tissue was resections taken during corrective heart surgery. V and J gene usage appeared biased in thymic and blood repertoires. Thymic repertoires from unrelated individuals overlapped highly, related research reported.

The clonotype comes from a girl less than two years old with a congenital heart defect. Source material: thymocytes. The chain is built from TRBV7-2 and TRBJ2-7; 12 bases map to TRBD2. The chain's CDR3 is CASNVGKTSGGHSYEQYF. CDR3 in DNA: TGTGCCAGCAACGTAGGGAAGACTAGCGGGGGACACTCCTACGAGCAGTACTTC.